This T cell receptor (beta chain) was captured in a study of blood T cell repertoires in COVID-19 (dated by TCRdb to about 2020). Broadly, across the study: The collaborator samples originated in the United States, Italy and Spain and spanned the acute and convalescent phases of COVID-19. The prospective study material was composed of cDNA or gDNA derived from T cells, B-cell-depleted T cells, or PBMCs. Deeply sampled blood TCRbeta repertoires from subjects exposed to, actively infected with, or recovered from COVID-19 were included in the dataset. A freely available public database, intended as a resource for researchers studying the immune response to SARS-CoV-2, is where the repertoires were released. Samples came from the ongoing ImmuneRACE study (first 160 participants) plus 1,254 subjects from 6 global collaborators. The sample metadata nearly always contained a de-identified subject ID, COVID-19 status, age in years and sex. Where HLA class I and class II types were available, the types were taken from metadata supplied by the sample provider, not from assay-based typing.

The CDR3 goes from the cysteine to the phenylalanine over 15 residues. Only CDR3 DNA remains: 45 bases, in frame from the first base. V is pruned by 5 bases and J by 3 bases, leaving 9 bases of the junction without a gene match. Reading the germline V gene gives CDR1 SGHRS and CDR2 YFSETQ. With respect to this clone: The antigen this receptor binds is unknown. No base quality values were provided; no much bigger clone lies one nucleotide off.

The immunoSEQ Assay, a bias-controlled multiplex PCR, was used to amplify TCRbeta CDR3 regions from genomic DNA. From the authors' description of their analysis: Within the assay, amplification of reference gene primers was used to estimate how many nucleated cells each sample contained. Sequence reads were collapsed and filtered to measure the absolute abundance of every unique TCRbeta CDR3 rearrangement. For each sample, productive Simpson clonality was calculated as the square root of Simpson's diversity index across productive rearrangements. TCRdb limited this immuneACCESS table to in-frame rearrangements with V and J called. A share of clones is missing; checked studies link under half to unresolved V genes, and the rest is unexplained. The DNA was the basis for D and trimming; V, J and clone size are from that table. The sample has about 220,000 clones on record, about four fifths of them singletons. Clones ranked in the top ten supply approximately 5% of the sample.

Participants in the prospective study were aged about 18 to 100 years, lived in over 20 United States geographic areas, and enrolled through a virtual design. In the prospective study, participants were assigned to cohorts based on the clinical history participants reported in a screening survey and a study questionnaire. Exposed participants had been in contact with someone with a PCR-confirmed or clinician-diagnosed COVID-19 case within 2 weeks of study entry. Each participant in the prospective study had whole blood, serum and a nasopharyngeal or oropharyngeal swab collected by mobile phlebotomists. Prospective study participants could optionally give additional blood draws and questionnaires over an approximately 2-month period. Blood samples from the prospective study were shipped frozen or at room temperature prior to DNA extraction. Points the paper makes about the study in general: Clinical and demographic metadata were provided uncurated, with the amount varying by source and participant.

Sequenced sample: PBMCs or T cells enriched from blood (not recorded which). The V gene is TRBV5-1 and the J gene is TRBJ1-1; a stretch of 8 junction bases matches TRBD1. This TCR derives from a woman in her forties or fifties who had been exposed to COVID-19. The CDR3 in this case is CASSGLYRGDTEAFF. The DNA is as follows: TGCGCCAGCAGTGGGTTATACAGGGGGGACACTGAAGCTTTCTTT.